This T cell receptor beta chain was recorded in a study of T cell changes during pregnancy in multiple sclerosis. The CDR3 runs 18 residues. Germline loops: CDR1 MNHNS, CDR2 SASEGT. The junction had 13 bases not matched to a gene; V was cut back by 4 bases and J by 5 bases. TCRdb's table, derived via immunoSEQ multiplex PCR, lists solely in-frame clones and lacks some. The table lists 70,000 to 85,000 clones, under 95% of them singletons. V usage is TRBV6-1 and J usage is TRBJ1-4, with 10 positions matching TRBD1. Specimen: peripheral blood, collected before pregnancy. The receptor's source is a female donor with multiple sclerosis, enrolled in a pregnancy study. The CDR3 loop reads CASSGPGQGFLFNEKLFF. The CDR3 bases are TGTGCCAGCAGTGGTCCGGGACAGGGGTTTTTATTCAATGAAAAACTGTTTTTT.